This TCR beta chain was sequenced for a study of blood T cell repertoires in COVID-19. Study as a whole: The samples span acute and convalescent COVID-19 from the United States, Italy and Spain. In each case, the material was cDNA or gDNA derived from T cells, B-cell-depleted T cells, or PBMCs.

The CDR3 runs to 12 residues. Between the trimmed V and J ends, which lost 0 bases and 7 bases, there was a span of 7 bases. The germline V gene has CDR1 SGHDT and CDR2 YYEEEE. Original methodology: Reference gene primer amplification yielded estimated nucleated cell counts. Sequencing was performed with immunoSEQ multiplex PCR; in TCRdb, only in-frame clones are kept and a portion is missing. D and trimming were read from the DNA, whereas the V and J calls and clone size are those reported in that table. The sample carries some 100,000 clones, roughly 90% recorded once. Sequenced sample: peripheral blood. The chain carries TRBV5-6 and TRBJ1-2; no clear D gene. This TCR derives from a man between 45 and 60 years old with active COVID-19. CDR3 residues: CASSLVSSGYTF. CDR3 in DNA: TGTGCCAGCAGCTTGGTGTCGAGTGGCTACACCTTC.